Included here is one T cell receptor (beta chain) sequence, with context. This specimen belongs to a study of blood T cell repertoires in COVID-19. Study-level information: The United States, Italy and Spain provided the acute and convalescent COVID-19 samples. From T cells, B-cell-depleted T cells, or PBMCs came the material, which was cDNA or gDNA.

Germline-derived CDR1 and CDR2 are MNHNY and SVGAGI (reference sequence). V shed 2 bases and J 5 bases; nucleotides not matched to a gene: 3. The CDR3 runs 15 residues. Original analysis: Counts of nucleated cells, estimated from reference gene primer amplification, were obtained. TCRdb's copy holds only in-frame clones and misses some; the assay was immunoSEQ multiplex PCR. V and J calls and clone size are given by that table; D and trimming were obtained from the DNA. The sample carries roughly 200,000 clones, 90% recorded once. The chain has TRBV6-6 and TRBJ2-5; TRBD2 agrees at 12 bases. The clonotype comes from a man aged 45 to 65 with acute or convalescent COVID-19. The sequenced material came from peripheral blood. The CDR3, as DNA: TGTGCCAGCAGTTACGGGGGGACTAGCGGGGAGACCCAGTACTTC. Translation gives CASSYGGTSGETQYF.